The 8 T cell receptor beta chains in this list originate from one sample, sequenced in a study of PD-L1 blockade in urothelial cancer (TCRdb year 2017). Taken with the paper, the label for time point translates to: peripheral blood 6 weeks after treatment start. Library preparation was by the immunoSEQ multiplex PCR assay. This immuneACCESS table, as held by TCRdb, lists in-frame sequences with V and J called but not all clones. Of the missing ones, under half trace to an unresolved V gene in checked studies; the others have no known cause. The sample has about 30,000 clones on record, roughly 83% of them singletons. The top ten clones comprise around 3.4% of the sample. The sample consisted of PBMCs, taken around atezolizumab (anti-PD-L1) treatment. The receptors stem from an older man with urothelial cancer.

This rearrangement joins TRBV19 to TRBJ1-5; 12 bases fit TRBD1. V lost 5 bases, J lost 2 bases, and 16 bases stayed unmatched. The CDR3 consists of 20 residues. Germline V gives CDR1 LNHDA, CDR2 SQIVND (reference sequence). The CDR3 bases are TGTGCCAGTAGTCCAGGGGGGACAGGGGGCTATATGGGGGGCAATCAGCCCCAGCATTTT. Its protein product is CASSPGGTGGYMGGNQPQHF.

The V gene is TRBV6-1, the J gene TRBJ2-7, with 10 bases fitting TRBD1. V lost 2 bases, J lost 3 bases, and 7 bases stayed unmatched. The CDR3 is 16 amino acids. In germline, CDR1 is MNHNS, CDR2 SASEGT. DNA of the CDR3: TGTGCCAGCAGTGAATGGGGGACAGGGGTTTTCTACGAGCAGTACTTC. Encoded protein: CASSEWGTGVFYEQYF.

The V gene is TRBV7-9, the J gene TRBJ2-2; maybe TRBD2 (5 bases). The V and J ends lost 6 bases and 8 bases respectively, with 16 bases between them. CDR1 is SEHNR and CDR2 is FQNEAQ in the germline V gene (reference sequence). The CDR3 extends over 14 amino acids. The CDR3 coding sequence is TGTGCCAGCAGATCCCCTTCGAGGGTAGGGGAGCTGTTTTTT. It encodes CASRSPSRVGELFF.

The CDR3 bases are TGTGCCAGCAGCTCGGGACAGGGGTTGGGTGAGCAGTACTTC. Its protein product is CASSSGQGLGEQYF. V and J are TRBV5-4 and TRBJ2-7; 10 positions match TRBD1. V was clipped by 3 bases and J by 7 bases; unmatched bases: 7. Germline V lookup: CDR1 SGHNT, CDR2 YYREEE (reference sequence). There are 14 residues in the CDR3.

In this sample, this clone turned up a few times. The J gene is TRBJ2-7, the V gene TRBV7-9; 7 bases are a match to TRBD2. From germline, CDR1 is SEHNR and CDR2 FQNEAQ (reference sequence). V trimming: 4 bases; J trimming: 3 bases; junction bases outside the gene matches: 15. This CDR3 is built from 17 residues. DNA for the CDR3: TGTGCCAGCAGCTCTGGGTTCGTTGGGGGAGGGTACTACGAGCAGTACTTC. Translated: CASSSGFVGGGYYEQYF.

V and J are TRBV6-1 and TRBJ1-2; 7 nucleotides match TRBD1. Germline loops: CDR1 MNHNS, CDR2 SASEGT. V lost 8 bases, J lost 3 bases, and 9 bases stayed unmatched. This CDR3 spans 14 amino acids. CDR3 sequence: CASQKDREYYGYTF. The CDR3, as DNA: TGTGCCAGCCAAAAAGACAGGGAGTACTATGGCTACACCTTC.

This chain joins TRBV5-6 and TRBJ1-1; D gene uncertain. Germline V CDR1 and CDR2: SGHDT, YYEEEE. This CDR3 region has 13 residues. The V gene lost 4 bases and the J gene lost 11 bases, with 18 bases spanning the gap. Here the CDR3 DNA reads TGTGCCAGCAGCCCGGAGGCCTCCTCCACGGCTTTCTTT. Translation: CASSPEASSTAFF.

The V gene is TRBV4-3, the J gene TRBJ2-5; D possibly corresponds to TRBD2 (5 bases). The CDR3 is 16 amino acids. Trimming removed 0 bases from V and 5 bases from J, with 16 bases in between. Per the germline V gene, CDR1 is LGHNA and CDR2 is YSLEER. The CDR3 nucleotides are TGCGCCAGCAGCCAAGATCAAGGAGGTTATGGGGAGACCCAGTACTTC. Encoded protein: CASSQDQGGYGETQYF.